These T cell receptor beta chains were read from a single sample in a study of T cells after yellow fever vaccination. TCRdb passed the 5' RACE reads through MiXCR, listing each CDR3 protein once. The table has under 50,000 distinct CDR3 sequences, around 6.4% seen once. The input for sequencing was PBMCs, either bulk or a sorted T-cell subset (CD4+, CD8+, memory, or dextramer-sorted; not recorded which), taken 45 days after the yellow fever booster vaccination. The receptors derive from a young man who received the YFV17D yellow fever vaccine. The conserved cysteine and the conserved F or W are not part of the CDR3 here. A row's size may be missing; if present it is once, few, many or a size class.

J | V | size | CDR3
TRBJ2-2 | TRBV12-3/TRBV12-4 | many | ASSLRGDTGELF
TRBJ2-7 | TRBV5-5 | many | ASSPLGDREQY
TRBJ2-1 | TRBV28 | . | ASSFGGSPYNEQF
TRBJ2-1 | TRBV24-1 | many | ATTGPGGTYNEQF
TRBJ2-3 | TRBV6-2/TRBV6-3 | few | ASSYLQGNTQY
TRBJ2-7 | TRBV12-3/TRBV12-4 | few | ASSSIRDGTYEQY
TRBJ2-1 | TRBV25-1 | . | ASRAPGTGLQF
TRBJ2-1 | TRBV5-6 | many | ASSGSVLAVFNEQF
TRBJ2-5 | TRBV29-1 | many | SVGLETQY
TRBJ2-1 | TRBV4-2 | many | ASSQSVEVDEQF
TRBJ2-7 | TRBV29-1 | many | SVPSYEQY
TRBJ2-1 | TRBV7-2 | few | ASSSYGTSGRAIEQF
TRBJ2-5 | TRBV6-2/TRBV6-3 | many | ASKEHWSETQY
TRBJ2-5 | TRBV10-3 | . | AIRGQNQETQY
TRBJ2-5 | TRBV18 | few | ASSPRSSGNQETQY
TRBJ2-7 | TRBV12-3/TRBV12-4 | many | ASSSSAGEQY
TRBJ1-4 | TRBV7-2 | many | ASSLEPNEKLF
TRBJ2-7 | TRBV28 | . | ASRTGGQGVYEQY
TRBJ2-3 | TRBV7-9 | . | ASSYLAGEGDTQY
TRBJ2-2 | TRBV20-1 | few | SARWAPSGGELF
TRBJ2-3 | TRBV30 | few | AWSAVTADTQY
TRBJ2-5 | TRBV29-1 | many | SVEEGGGETQY
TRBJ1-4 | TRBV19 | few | ASSHRVGLF
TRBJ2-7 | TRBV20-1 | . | SAWDSDSYEQY
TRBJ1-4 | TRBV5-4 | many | ASSPGGSTGNEKLF
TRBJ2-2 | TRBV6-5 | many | ASSYRTGWTGELF
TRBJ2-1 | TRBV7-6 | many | ASSLVSYNEQF
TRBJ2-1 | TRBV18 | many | ASSPQLAGATQF
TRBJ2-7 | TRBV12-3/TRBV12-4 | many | ASTPSGAFYEQY
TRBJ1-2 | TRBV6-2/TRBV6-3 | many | ASSYTDPSHRFRYGYT
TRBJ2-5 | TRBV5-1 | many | ASPSGETQY
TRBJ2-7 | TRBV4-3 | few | ASSQDLLRTGLSYEQY
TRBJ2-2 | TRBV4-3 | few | ASSQAPSGRGTGELF
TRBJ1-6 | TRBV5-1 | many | ASSLVEDGSPLH
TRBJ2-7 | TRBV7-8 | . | ASSPGGAYEQY
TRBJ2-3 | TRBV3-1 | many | ASSQERVSQY
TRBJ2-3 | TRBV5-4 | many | ASSLTSGPSTDTQY
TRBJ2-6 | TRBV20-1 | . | SAYRPVSSGANVLT
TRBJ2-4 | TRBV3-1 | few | ASSQGQSR
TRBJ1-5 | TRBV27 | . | ASSRTDANQPQH
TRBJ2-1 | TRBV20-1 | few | SARRPKGGFEQF
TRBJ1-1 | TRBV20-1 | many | SARDSLVTEAF
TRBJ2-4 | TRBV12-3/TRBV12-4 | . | ASSRNWPVAKNIQY